Below, 24 T cell receptor beta chains from the same sample are listed, as sequenced in a study of T cell responses to AZD1222 COVID-19 vaccine. Profiled with immunoSEQ multiplex PCR; TCRdb holds only in-frame clones, not every one. The data show 110,000 or so clones, 91% seen once. The starting material was peripheral blood, obtained on day 0 of AZD1222 vaccination. The receptors originated from an adult in good health.

The chain employs TRBV5-1 and TRBJ1-1, with 10 bases fitting TRBD1. V shed 4 bases and J 4 bases; nucleotides not matched to a gene: 4. Germline V gene sequence: CDR1 SGHRS, CDR2 YFSETQ. This CDR3 comprises 14 residues. The CDR3 protein is CASSQGQGSTEAFF. The CDR3 region has the DNA TGCGCCAGCAGCCAGGGACAGGGGAGCACTGAAGCTTTCTTT.

This rearrangement joins TRBV7-2 to TRBJ2-3; D is ambiguous. Between the trimmed V and J ends, which lost 2 bases and 3 bases, there was a span of 15 bases. The CDR3 is made up of 16 amino acids. The V gene's germline CDR1 is SGHTA and CDR2 FQGNSA. This chain's CDR3 is CASSLRTPMGTDTQYF. The DNA of the CDR3 is TGTGCCAGCAGCTTAAGGACGCCGATGGGAACAGATACGCAGTATTTT.

The chain has TRBV6-5 and TRBJ2-1, with 9 bases fitting TRBD1. The ends lost 2 bases at V and 4 bases at J; junction bases unmatched: 3. CDR3 length: 15 amino acids. The germline CDR1 and CDR2 sequences are MNHEY and SVGAGI. DNA for the CDR3: TGTGCCAGCAGTTACCGGGACAGGGCTTACAATGAGCAGTTCTTC. It yields the protein CASSYRDRAYNEQFF.

Details on this clone: Different DNA sequences within this sample yield the same CDR3. V usage is TRBV12-3 or TRBV12-4 and J usage is TRBJ1-1, with D possibly being TRBD1 (5 bases). V gave up 2 bases and J gave up 4 bases, with 8 bases separating them. The CDR3 has 13 residues. The CDR3: CASSLIGGTEAFF. For the CDR3, the DNA is TGTGCCAGCAGTTTAATCGGGGGCACTGAAGCTTTCTTT.

The rearrangement joins TRBV1 to TRBJ1-4; the DNA was not compared with TRBD1, the D call given in the table. TRBV1 is noted as a pseudogene. CDR3 length equals 18 residues. The DNA of the CDR3 is TGCACCAGCAGCCAAGAACTCCTTCAGGGCTTAGTCGGTGAAAAACTGTTTTTT. As protein: CTSSQELLQGLVGEKLFF.

This clone appeared a few times. The chain is built from TRBV24-1 and TRBJ1-1, with a possible D match to TRBD1 (5 bases). The germline V and J ends were trimmed by 9 bases and 4 bases, with 17 bases remaining between them. The germline V gene encodes CDR1 KGHDR and CDR2 SFDVKD. CDR3 length equals 14 residues. The chain's CDR3 is CATRPHTGGTEAFF. Here the CDR3 DNA reads TGTGCCACCCGACCCCACACGGGGGGCACTGAAGCTTTCTTT.

This clone occurred a few times. This rearrangement joins TRBV19 to TRBJ1-2; D may be TRBD1 (5 bases). Germline CDR1 reads LNHDA; CDR2 reads SQIVND (reference sequence). V dropped 5 bases and J dropped 10 bases, with 20 bases sitting between them. CDR3 size: 14 residues. The CDR3 sequence: CASSAPGDGGLYTF. CDR3 coding DNA: TGTGCCAGTAGTGCCCCTGGGGACGGAGGACTCTACACCTTC.

This clone was observed a few times. The chain couples TRBV6-1 to TRBJ1-1; D not certain. Trimming took off 3 bases at V and 1 base at J, with 12 bases between the two ends. In germline, CDR1 is MNHNS, CDR2 SASEGT. The CDR3 is 15 residues long. The CDR3 here is CASSDTYRENTEAFF. In DNA, the CDR3 is TGTGCCAGCAGTGACACCTACAGAGAGAACACTGAAGCTTTCTTT.

The genes are TRBV25-1 and TRBJ1-1; the D is unclear. Germline V gene sequence: CDR1 MGHDK, CDR2 SYGVNS. The V gene lost 2 bases and the J gene lost 6 bases, with 4 bases spanning the gap. The CDR3 is made up of 11 amino acids. The CDR3: CASSEMAEAFF. The CDR3 DNA sequence: TGTGCCAGCAGTGAAATGGCTGAAGCTTTCTTT.

The chain carries TRBV5-4 and TRBJ2-3, with D perhaps TRBD2 (7 bases). V was cut by 0 bases and J by 3 bases, with 14 bases left in between. The CDR3 covers 16 residues. Germline V gene lookup returns CDR1 SGHNT and CDR2 YYREEE (reference sequence). The CDR3 here is CASSLAGGLGTDTQYF. The CDR3 DNA is TGTGCCAGCAGCTTGGCGGGGGGCCTAGGGACAGATACGCAGTATTTT. The complete variable domain, with remaining parts taken from reference TRBV5-4 and TRBJ2-3, reads ETGVTQSPTHLIKTRGQQVTLRCSSQSGHNTVSWYQQALGQGPQFIFQYYREEENGRGNFPPRFSGLQFPNYSSELNVNALELDDSALYLCASSLAGGLGTDTQYFGPGTRLTVL.

The genes are TRBV5-1 and TRBJ2-2; TRBD1 agrees at 11 bases. The J segment lost 3 bases and the V segment lost 2 bases, leaving 3 bases of the junction unmatched. This CDR3 contains 16 residues. Germline CDR1 is SGHRS and CDR2 is YFSETQ. The DNA of the CDR3 is TGCGCCAGCAGCTTACAGGGACAGGGGGACACCGGGGAGCTGTTTTTT. This sequence encodes CASSLQGQGDTGELFF.

This chain links TRBV12-3 or TRBV12-4 with TRBJ1-1; D gene uncertain. Trimming took off 6 bases at V and 4 bases at J, with 6 bases between the two ends. This CDR3 has 11 amino acids. The CDR3 DNA is TGTGCCAGCAGCCTCCGCACTGAAGCTTTCTTT. Protein sequence: CASSLRTEAFF.

This clone showed up just once. This chain joins TRBV4-2 and TRBJ2-3; D gene ambiguous. V was pared by 0 bases and J by 6 bases, with 13 bases between. The CDR3 runs to 15 residues. In germline, CDR1 is LGHNA, CDR2 YNFKEQ. The CDR3 nucleotides are TGTGCCAGCAGCCAAGATGGGGTCGCGCGGGATACGCAGTATTTT. Its translation: CASSQDGVARDTQYF.

This clone has a single count. The J gene is TRBJ1-2, the V gene TRBV4-1, with D maybe TRBD1 (5 bases). The ends were cut back, 0 bases at V and 6 bases at J, with 8 bases in the middle. Germline V gives CDR1 MGHRA, CDR2 YSYEKL. CDR3 size: 13 residues. The CDR3 loop reads CASSQEPGHGYTF. The CDR3 DNA follows: TGCGCCAGCAGCCAAGAGCCAGGGCATGGCTACACCTTC.

This chain uses TRBV7-2 with TRBJ2-2, with D perhaps matching TRBD2 (6 bases). Looked up from germline, CDR1 is SGHTA and CDR2 is FQGNSA. Trimming shortened V by 3 bases and J by 2 bases, and 13 bases separated the two germline ends. The length of the CDR3 is 16 residues. CDR3 in DNA: TGTGCCAGCAGCTTGCGGGCGGGGCTTAACACCGGGGAGCTGTTTTTT. Residues: CASSLRAGLNTGELFF.

The gene calls are TRBV11-2 and TRBJ2-4; the match to TRBD1 covers 7 bases. The CDR3 runs 14 residues. J was trimmed by 8 bases and V by 3 bases; bases with no gene match: 7. Looked up from germline, CDR1 is SGHAT and CDR2 is FQNNGV. The CDR3 region has the DNA TGTGCCAGCAGCTTGAGGGGGCCACGGGACATTCAGTACTTC. Translation: CASSLRGPRDIQYF.

V gene TRBV12-3 or TRBV12-4 combines with J gene TRBJ1-4; D perhaps matches TRBD1 (5 bases). V lost 6 bases and J 7 bases, leaving 9 bases between the germline ends. The CDR3 sequence is 12 residues long. CDR3 in amino acids: CASRGVVEKLFF. The CDR3 bases are TGTGCCAGCAGGGGGGTGGTTGAAAAACTGTTTTTT.

This clone was recorded a few times. The genes are TRBV30 and TRBJ1-2, with 7 positions matching TRBD1. This CDR3 is 12 amino acids long. The V and J ends lost 8 bases and 8 bases, in that order; junction bases with no gene match: 11. The germline V gene has CDR1 GTSNPN and CDR2 SVGIG (reference sequence). The CDR3 DNA reads as TGTGCCAGACGAGGACAGGCTTGGGGCTACACCTTC. Its translation: CARRGQAWGYTF.

The V and J genes are TRBV18 and TRBJ1-5; no firm D call. CDR1 is KGHSH and CDR2 is LQKENI in the germline V gene. With 4 bases removed from V and 3 bases from J, the gap between germline ends came to 7 bases. CDR3 length: 13 amino acids. CDR3 sequence reads: CASSLADNQPQHF. In nucleotides, the CDR3 is TGTGCCAGCTCACTGGCAGACAATCAGCCCCAGCATTTT.

The CDR3 DNA reads as TGTGCCAGCGCGGCGGGCCCTAGCACAGATACGCAGTATTTT. It codes for CASAAGPSTDTQYF. The rearrangement joins TRBV6-6 to TRBJ2-3, with D possibly matching TRBD2 (5 bases). V was pared by 8 bases and J by 0 bases, with 12 bases between. The CDR3 has 14 residues. Germline CDR1 is MNHNY and CDR2 is SVGAGI (reference sequence).

The V call is TRBV7-2, the J call TRBJ1-5; D is ambiguous. The germline V gene encodes CDR1 SGHTA and CDR2 FQGNSA. Deletions cut 1 base from V and 5 bases from J, with 6 bases between. The CDR3 covers 13 residues. The CDR3 region is CASSLGIDQPQHF. Here the CDR3 DNA reads TGTGCCAGCAGCTTAGGGATCGATCAGCCCCAGCATTTT.

This rearrangement joins TRBV6-5 to TRBJ1-1; 8 bases map to TRBD1. Trimming removed 6 bases from V and 6 bases from J; junction bases left unmatched: 12. Germline V gene lookup returns CDR1 MNHEY and CDR2 SVGAGI. The CDR3 has 15 amino acids. The CDR3 reads CASSGQGRLIAEAFF. In DNA, the CDR3 is TGTGCCAGCAGCGGACAGGGACGTTTGATCGCTGAAGCTTTCTTT.

The chain links TRBV12-3 or TRBV12-4 to TRBJ2-1, with TRBD1 matching 10 bases. The CDR3 totals 12 residues. The J segment lost 10 bases and the V segment lost 4 bases, leaving 1 base of the junction unmatched. The CDR3 loop reads CASSSTGGEQFF. CDR3 DNA: TGTGCCAGCAGTTCGACAGGGGGCGAGCAGTTCTTC.

This clone was picked up one time. The same CDR3 is also encoded by other DNA sequences in this sample. This chain uses TRBV5-1 with TRBJ1-1; D ambiguous. The germline CDR1 and CDR2 sequences are SGHRS and YFSETQ. Trimming left V 2 bases short and J 1 base short, with 6 bases between. The CDR3 is 13 amino acids. The CDR3 DNA is TGCGCCAGCAGCTTCAGTCCGAACACTGAAGCTTTCTTT. Residues: CASSFSPNTEAFF.